These 29 T cell receptor beta chains were sequenced from one sample in a study of Graves' ophthalmopathy and Graves' hyperthyroidism. RNA served as the template for amplifying TCR beta CDR3 regions. Second-round multiplex PCR came after first-round RT-PCR with HTBI primers. TCRdb reanalysed the multiplex PCR reads using MiXCR and keeps one entry per CDR3 protein. In the table there are under 250,000 distinct CDR3 sequences, roughly 27% of which are singletons. Material: peripheral blood. The receptors originated from a man aged 45-60 years with Graves' ophthalmopathy.

This clonotype was found many times. This chain links TRBV7-3 with TRBJ2-5, with 9 bases lining up with TRBD2. The CDR3 consists of 16 residues. Germline-derived CDR1 and CDR2 are SGHTA and FQGTGA. V shed 3 bases, J shed 5 bases, and the junction held 10 bases outside the gene matches. The CDR3 sequence is CASSLQTSGLGETQYF. The CDR3 DNA sequence: TGTGCCAGCAGCTTGCAAACTAGCGGGTTGGGGGAGACCCAGTACTTC. Supplemented by reference TRBV7-3 and TRBJ2-5, the full variable domain reads GAGVSQTPSNKVTEKGKYVELRCDPISGHTALYWYRQSLGQGPEFLIYFQGTGAADDSGLPNDRFFAVRPEGSVSTLKIQRTERGDSAVYLCASSLQTSGLGETQYFGPGTRLLVL.

This clonotype was seen a handful of times. The chain couples TRBV6-1 to TRBJ1-3; tentatively, D is TRBD1 (6 bases). The germline V gene encodes CDR1 MNHNS and CDR2 SASEGT. The CDR3 sequence is 14 residues long. The V end was cut by 9 bases, the J end by 4 bases, with 16 bases between. The CDR3 is CASRRDTGGNTIYF. CDR3 sequence (DNA): TGTGCCAGTCGACGGGACACAGGCGGAAACACCATATATTTT.

Many counts were recorded for this clonotype. The chain couples TRBV7-8 to TRBJ2-5; 7 bases agree with TRBD1. This CDR3 region has 14 residues. Germline V gene data show CDR1 as SGHVS and CDR2 as FQNEAQ. V lost 5 bases, J lost 1 base, and 4 bases stayed unmatched. CDR3 in DNA: TGTGCCAGCAGCCGGACAGGACCCCAAGAGACCCAGTACTTC. Translating gives CASSRTGPQETQYF. The full variable domain, in which reference TRBV7-8 and TRBJ2-5 provide the parts outside the CDR3, is GAGVSQSPRYKVAKRGQDVALRCDPISGHVSLFWYQQALGQGPEFLTYFQNEAQLDKSGLPSDRFFAERPEGSVSTLKIQRTQQEDSAVYLCASSRTGPQETQYFGPGTRLLVL.

The chain recombines TRBV28 with TRBJ1-5, with no clear D. Germline V gene lookup returns CDR1 MDHEN and CDR2 SYDVKM. This CDR3 is built from 15 residues. V lost 2 bases and J lost 0, with 8 bases in between. This CDR3 is CASSLVQYSNQPQHF. The DNA of the CDR3 is TGTGCCAGCAGTTTAGTGCAGTATAGCAATCAGCCCCAGCATTTT.

The chain has TRBV28 and TRBJ2-7; 9 positions match TRBD1. The CDR3 is made up of 15 amino acids. The germline V gene has CDR1 MDHEN and CDR2 SYDVKM. The V and J ends lost 1 base and 6 bases, in that order; junction bases with no gene match: 7. The CDR3 DNA follows: TGTGCCAGCAGTTTATCGGGGACAGGGTTGGGCGAGCAGTACTTC. It is translated as CASSLSGTGLGEQYF.

In its sample, this clonotype was seen many times. V is TRBV5-1 and J is TRBJ2-5; TRBD1 matches 9 bases. The germline V gene encodes CDR1 SGHRS and CDR2 YFSETQ. The CDR3 totals 14 residues. V gave up 4 bases and J gave up 6 bases; unmatched junction bases: 7. The CDR3 loop is CASSAGTGSKTQYF. CDR3 nucleotides: TGCGCCAGCAGCGCCGGGACAGGGTCGAAGACCCAGTACTTC.

This clonotype showed up just once. The chain couples TRBV28 to TRBJ2-7, with D unclear. V lost 8 bases, J lost 4 bases, and 12 bases lay in between. The CDR3 length is 12 residues. The germline V gene encodes CDR1 MDHEN and CDR2 SYDVKM. The CDR3 is CASGRSLYEQYF. CDR3 nucleotides: TGTGCCAGCGGGCGGTCTTTGTACGAGCAGTACTTC.

This clonotype showed up many times. The chain links TRBV5-1 to TRBJ2-4; 7 bases map to TRBD1. V dropped 4 bases and J dropped 5; count of bases not matched to a gene: 6. Germline loops: CDR1 SGHRS, CDR2 YFSETQ. This CDR3 has 14 amino acids. The chain's CDR3 is CASSVTGRENIQYF. The DNA of the CDR3 is TGCGCCAGCAGCGTGACAGGGAGAGAAAACATTCAGTACTTC.

This clonotype was seen many times. The V and J genes are TRBV11-3 and TRBJ1-1; no definite D call. CDR1 is SGHNT and CDR2 is YENEEA in the germline V gene. The CDR3 has 14 residues. Deletions cut 0 bases from V and 0 bases from J, with 5 bases between. The CDR3 DNA reads TGTGCCAGCAGCTTAGATCGGTTGAACACTGAAGCTTTCTTT. As protein: CASSLDRLNTEAFF.

The sample holds a few counts of this clonotype. V and J are TRBV11-2 and TRBJ1-1; a possible D gene is TRBD1 (5 bases). Germline V gene data show CDR1 as SGHAT and CDR2 as FQNNGV. The CDR3 has 17 amino acids. The V gene lost 5 bases and the J gene lost 1 base, with 20 bases spanning the gap. Written as DNA, the CDR3 is TGTGCCAGCAGCCCCAGTCCCGGAGACAGAAGGAACACTGAAGCTTTCTTT. Amino acids: CASSPSPGDRRNTEAFF.

This clonotype was counted at least ten times. This chain links TRBV29-1 with TRBJ2-2; tentative D call: TRBD2 (5 bases). The CDR3 contains 11 residues. Per germline, CDR1 SQVTM and CDR2 ANQGSEA. Trimming took 4 bases from V and 5 from J, leaving 5 bases between them. This CDR3 reads CSVGLTGELFF. The CDR3 coding sequence is TGCAGCGTTGGACTAACCGGGGAGCTGTTTTTT.

This clonotype has ten or more counts. In DNA form, the CDR3 reads TGTGCCAGCAGTGATTTAGGGTGGGAGAATCTGAGCTCTGGGGCCAACGTCCTGACTTTC. Translated: CASSDLGWENLSSGANVLTF. This chain links TRBV2 with TRBJ2-6; a possible D gene is TRBD2 (5 bases). This CDR3 is built from 20 residues. The ends were cut back, 3 bases at V and 0 bases at J, with 21 bases in the middle. Looked up from germline, CDR1 is SNHLY and CDR2 is FYNNEI. Filled out from reference TRBV2 and TRBJ2-6, the complete variable domain reads EPEVTQTPSHQVTQMGQEVILRCVPISNHLYFYWYRQILGQKVEFLVSFYNNEISEKSEIFDDQFSVERPDGSNFTLKIRSTKLEDSAMYFCASSDLGWENLSSGANVLTFGAGSRLTVL.

J is TRBJ2-5 and V is TRBV7-2; the D is unclear. Trimming left V 5 bases short and J 2 bases short, with 12 bases between. Germline assignment: CDR1 SGHTA and CDR2 FQGNSA. The CDR3 runs 14 residues. The CDR3 is CASSVRAQQETQYF. In DNA, the CDR3 is TGTGCCAGCAGCGTAAGGGCTCAACAAGAGACCCAGTACTTC.

The rearrangement joins TRBV7-2 to TRBJ1-2, with 7 bases aligning to TRBD1. Unmatched junction bases numbered 7, after V lost 1 base and J lost 8 bases. CDR1 and CDR2 from the germline V gene are SGHTA and FQGNSA. The CDR3 length is 14 residues. The chain's CDR3 is CASSLVRQGGGYTF. The CDR3 nucleotides are TGTGCCAGCAGCTTAGTAAGGCAGGGGGGCGGCTACACCTTC. The full variable domain, its missing parts supplied by reference TRBV7-2 and TRBJ1-2, is GAGVSQSPSNKVTEKGKDVELRCDPISGHTALYWYRQSLGQGLEFLIYFQGNSAPDKSGLPSDRFSAERTGGSVSTLTIQRTQQEDSAVYLCASSLVRQGGGYTFGSGTRLTVV.

This clonotype has at least ten counts. This is likely a read error, given that the CDR3 carries no conserved phenylalanine or tryptophan at its end. This chain uses TRBV7-9 with TRBJ1-6; the D gene is possibly TRBD1 (6 bases). The CDR3 extends over 16 amino acids. Trimming took 3 bases from V and 8 from J, leaving 17 bases between them. The germline V gene has CDR1 SEHNR and CDR2 FQNEAQ (reference sequence). The CDR3 spells CASSFGGHRDYSPLHL. CDR3 nucleotides: TGTGCCAGCAGCTTCGGGGGACACAGGGATTATTCACCCCTCCACCTT.

This clonotype was observed at least ten times. Given the absence of the conserved phenylalanine or tryptophan at the CDR3 end, a read error is likely. The chain uses TRBV28 and TRBJ2-7; D possibly corresponds to TRBD1 (7 bases). Between the trimmed V and J ends, which lost 7 bases and 2 bases, there was a span of 15 bases. This CDR3 is 14 amino acids long. Germline assignment: CDR1 MDHEN and CDR2 SYDVKM. DNA of the CDR3: TGTGCCAGCATCTTGACAGGGACTCCCTACGAGCAGTACTCC. As protein: CASILTGTPYEQYS.

This clonotype showed up many times. The chain recombines TRBV29-1 with TRBJ1-1; D unresolved. This CDR3 comprises 12 residues. Germline CDR1 is SQVTM and CDR2 is ANQGSEA. Trimming removed 3 bases from V and 4 bases from J, with 9 bases in between. The CDR3 DNA reads TGCAGCGTTGAGGCGACACCCACTGAAGCTTTCTTT. Protein sequence: CSVEATPTEAFF. Supplemented by reference TRBV29-1 and TRBJ1-1, the full variable domain reads SAVISQKPSRDICQRGTSLTIQCQVDSQVTMMFWYRQQPGQSLTLIATANQGSEATYESGFVIDKFPISRPNLTFSTLTVSNMSPEDSSIYLCSVEATPTEAFFGQGTRLTVV.

The chain recombines TRBV12-3 or TRBV12-4 with TRBJ1-1, with 7 positions matching TRBD1. The CDR3 has 11 amino acids. Trimming took 7 bases from V and 11 from J; bases not matched to a gene: 7. The CDR3 is CASTQGVMAFF. In nucleotides, the CDR3 is TGTGCCAGCACCCAGGGGGTTATGGCTTTCTTT.

The chain combines TRBV2 with TRBJ1-1; possibly TRBD1 for D (6 bases). Germline V gives CDR1 SNHLY, CDR2 FYNNEI. V lost 8 bases to trimming and J lost 1 base, with 17 bases between them. The CDR3 totals 15 residues. The CDR3 sequence: CASSLEQGSNTEAFF. CDR3 coding DNA: TGTGCCAGCTCCCTTGAACAGGGTTCGAACACTGAAGCTTTCTTT.

The chain carries TRBV28 and TRBJ1-5, with D unclear. The CDR3 has 14 amino acids. Germline V gene sequence: CDR1 MDHEN, CDR2 SYDVKM. Trimming removed 4 bases at V and 0 bases at J, with 7 bases between. CDR3 region: CASSSEHSNQPQHF. Written as DNA, the CDR3 is TGTGCCAGCAGTTCCGAACATAGCAATCAGCCCCAGCATTTT.

The genes are TRBV20-1 and TRBJ1-2; a weak D match, TRBD1 (5 bases). V was cut by 6 bases and J by 3 bases, with 14 bases left in between. CDR3 size: 13 residues. Germline lookup yields CDR1 DFQATT and CDR2 SNEGSKA (reference sequence). CDR3 in amino acids: CSARHRDYYGYTF. CDR3 DNA sequence: TGCAGTGCACGACACCGGGACTACTATGGCTACACCTTC.

The V gene is TRBV12-3 or TRBV12-4, the J gene TRBJ2-5; no reliable D call. V shed 5 bases and J shed 5 bases, with 9 bases lying between them. CDR3 length: 12 residues. The CDR3 nucleotides read TGTGCCAGCAGTAACCGGCCGGAGACCCAGTACTTC. Its protein product is CASSNRPETQYF.

The chain carries TRBV30 and TRBJ2-5, with D maybe TRBD1 (5 bases). This CDR3 is 11 amino acids long. The germline V and J ends were trimmed by 3 bases and 6 bases, with 8 bases remaining between them. Germline V CDR1 and CDR2: GTSNPN, SVGIG (reference sequence). The CDR3: CAWRTAQTQYF. DNA for the CDR3: TGTGCCTGGAGGACAGCCCAGACCCAGTACTTC. Complete variable domain (other parts from reference TRBV30 and TRBJ2-5): SQTIHQWPATLVQPVGSPLSLECTVEGTSNPNLYWYRQAAGRGLQLLFYSVGIGQISSEVPQNLSASRPQDRQFILSSKKLLLSDSGFYLCAWRTAQTQYFGPGTRLLVL.

This clonotype was seen many times. Just one base apart from a much larger clone, this may be a read error. The chain links TRBV9 to TRBJ2-5; TRBD2 might be the D (6 bases). V lost 4 bases and J 7 bases, leaving 17 bases between the germline ends. This CDR3 is 14 amino acids long. Germline values: CDR1 SGDLS, CDR2 YYNGEE. This CDR3 is CASSKEEGLGTQYF. CDR3 sequence (DNA): TGTGCCAGCAGCAAAGAGGAGGGATTAGGGACCCAGTACTTC.

This clonotype was picked up many times. The chain joins TRBV11-2 to TRBJ2-7; perhaps TRBD2 as D (6 bases). CDR3 size: 15 residues. V lost 7 bases and J lost 7, with 23 bases in between. Per the germline V gene, CDR1 is SGHAT and CDR2 is FQNNGV. CDR3 DNA: TGTGCCAGCACCATGAGGGTGAGACTAGATGGGGAGCAGTACTTC. This encodes CASTMRVRLDGEQYF.

This clonotype has at least ten counts. The chain combines TRBV7-8 with TRBJ2-5; D call uncertain. V was pared by 1 base and J by 1 base, with 4 bases between. The CDR3 covers 13 residues. Germline V gene data show CDR1 as SGHVS and CDR2 as FQNEAQ. DNA for the CDR3: TGTGCCAGCAGCTTAGGAACCCAAGAGACCCAGTACTTC. Encoded protein: CASSLGTQETQYF.

There are many counts of this clonotype. CDR3 sequence: CASSVSAGYEQYF. CDR3 nucleotide sequence: TGTGCCAGCAGCGTATCTGCCGGATACGAGCAGTACTTC. This rearrangement joins TRBV9 to TRBJ2-7; D gene uncertain. The CDR3 contains 13 residues. The ends were cut back, 1 base at V and 4 bases at J, with 9 bases in the middle. In germline, CDR1 is SGDLS, CDR2 YYNGEE. The full variable domain, its missing parts supplied by reference TRBV9 and TRBJ2-7, is DSGVTQTPKHLITATGQRVTLRCSPRSGDLSVYWYQQSLDQGLQFLIQYYNGEERAKGNILERFSAQQFPDLHSELNLSSLELGDSALYFCASSVSAGYEQYFGPGTRLTVT.

By sample share, this clonotype is medium-sized. The J gene is TRBJ2-7, the V gene TRBV28; D gene uncertain. The CDR3 sequence is 11 residues long. In germline, CDR1 is MDHEN, CDR2 SYDVKM. V was clipped by 3 bases and J by 2 bases, with 2 bases between them. CDR3 bases: TGTGCCAGCAGTTTGGCCTACGAGCAGTACTTC. This gives the protein CASSLAYEQYF.

This clonotype occurred many times. The chain joins TRBV6-2 or TRBV6-3 to TRBJ1-2; no definite D call. Germline V gives CDR1 MNHEY, CDR2 SVGEGT. The CDR3 consists of 13 residues. Trimming cost V 7 bases and J 6 bases, with 15 bases left between them. The CDR3 DNA is TGTGCCAGCACCGACCCCTCTTTTGATGGCTACACCTTC. Translated, it gives CASTDPSFDGYTF.